These 24 T cell receptor beta chains came from one sample sequenced in a study of post-analysis software for immune sequencing data. General observations from the study: TRBV5-6, TRBV5-1 and TRBV20-1 belonged to a set of roughly five TRBV segments that were more frequent in patients than controls.

The library was made from cDNA and included unique molecular identifiers. TCRdb reprocessed the PCR reads via MiXCR and lists one record per CDR3 protein. The data show some 800,000 distinct CDR3 sequences, about 43% seen once. The antigens for these receptors are not known. Sequencing was carried out using blood. The receptors come from a girl aged 10-17 years with multiple sclerosis.

This clonotype was seen a few times. V usage is TRBV12-3 or TRBV12-4 and J usage is TRBJ2-7, with 10 bases matching TRBD2. The ends lost 5 bases at V and 2 bases at J; junction bases unmatched: 6. There are 15 residues in the CDR3. In nucleotides, the CDR3 is TGTGCCAGCAGTACGATAGCGGGAGGCCCCTACGAGCAGTACTTC. Its translation is CASSTIAGGPYEQYF.

This chain joins TRBV7-9 and TRBJ2-7, with D possibly matching TRBD1 (5 bases). With the DNA end fitting TRBJ2-5 better, the J assignment may be wrong. The CDR3 extends over 17 amino acids. CDR1 and CDR2 from the germline V gene are SEHNR and FQNEAQ (reference sequence). CDR3 amino acids: CASSGPTATSHQETQYF. The CDR3 DNA reads as TGTGCCAGCAGCGGCCCGACAGCCACCAGCCATCAAGAGACCCAGTACTTC.

V and J are TRBV29-1 and TRBJ2-5, with 10 nucleotides matching TRBD2. Trimming at V came to 5 bases and at J to 4 bases, leaving 4 bases not matched to a gene. CDR3 length equals 13 residues. Germline V lookup: CDR1 SQVTM, CDR2 ANQGSEA. CDR3 region: CSVSSGSRETQYF. The CDR3 region has the DNA TGCAGCGTTTCTAGCGGGAGTCGAGAGACCCAGTACTTC. Looking up the rest from reference TRBV29-1 and TRBJ2-5 gives the full variable domain: SAVISQKPSRDICQRGTSLTIQCQVDSQVTMMFWYRQQPGQSLTLIATANQGSEATYESGFVIDKFPISRPNLTFSTLTVSNMSPEDSSIYLCSVSSGSRETQYFGPGTRLLVL.

The rearrangement links TRBV15 to TRBJ1-2; D possibly corresponds to TRBD1 (5 bases). The CDR3 sequence is 16 residues long. V was clipped by 0 bases and J by 7 bases, with 18 bases between them. In germline, CDR1 is LNHNV, CDR2 YYDKDF (reference sequence). Here the CDR3 DNA reads TGTGCCACCAGCAGAGATGGGACGGAGCTCATCGGTGGCTACACCTTC. Its translation is CATSRDGTELIGGYTF. Full variable domain (rest looked up from reference TRBV15 and TRBJ1-2): DAMVIQNPRYQVTQFGKPVTLSCSQTLNHNVMYWYQQKSSQAPKLLFHYYDKDFNNEADTPDNFQSRRPNTSFCFLDIRSPGLGDTAMYLCATSRDGTELIGGYTFGSGTRLTVV.

This rearrangement joins TRBV9 to TRBJ2-1; 7 bases align to TRBD1. CDR1 is SGDLS and CDR2 is YYNGEE in the germline V gene. V gave up 6 bases and J gave up 9 bases; unmatched junction bases: 9. The CDR3 runs 13 residues. The CDR3 DNA reads as TGTGCCAGCACCCTGACAGGGACCGGTGAGCAGTTCTTC. Translated: CASTLTGTGEQFF.

There are a few counts of this clonotype. CDR3 residues: CASSGRLAGVETQYF. The CDR3 DNA reads TGTGCCAGCAGCGGTCGACTAGCGGGAGTGGAGACCCAGTACTTC. The gene calls are TRBV9 and TRBJ2-5; TRBD2 aligns across 12 bases. The CDR3 loop spans 15 amino acids. Germline loops: CDR1 SGDLS, CDR2 YYNGEE. J gave up 5 bases and V 3 bases, and 5 bases lay outside the gene matches.

The table lists this clonotype with a few counts. This CDR3 is CASSFLVASYEQYF. In DNA, the CDR3 is TGTGCCAGCAGCTTCCTCGTGGCATCCTACGAGCAGTACTTC. The chain uses TRBV7-2 and TRBJ2-7; unclear D gene. Trimming took off 3 bases at V and 1 base at J, with 10 bases between the two ends. CDR1 SGHTA and CDR2 FQGNSA come from the germline V gene. The CDR3 has 14 residues.

The rearrangement uses TRBV5-1 and TRBJ2-5; a weak D match, TRBD1 (6 bases). Germline-derived CDR1 and CDR2 are SGHRS and YFSETQ. The CDR3 length is 13 residues. Trimming left V 6 bases short and J 5 bases short, with 14 bases between. CDR3 coding DNA: TGCGCCAGCAAGGTGACAGGAAAGGAGACCCAGTACTTC. This gives the protein CASKVTGKETQYF. Combining the CDR3 with reference TRBV5-1 and TRBJ2-5 gives the whole variable domain KAGVTQTPRYLIKTRGQQVTLSCSPISGHRSVSWYQQTPGQGLQFLFEYFSETQRNKGNFPGRFSGRQFSNSRSEMNVSTLELGDSALYLCASKVTGKETQYFGPGTRLLVL.

This clonotype came up a few times. The V call is TRBV6-6, the J call TRBJ2-4, with D possibly TRBD1 on 6 matching bases. From germline, CDR1 is MNHNY and CDR2 SVGAGI (reference sequence). CDR3 size: 17 residues. V lost 0 bases to trimming and J lost 6 bases, with 18 bases between them. CDR3 sequence (DNA): TGTGCCAGCAGTTACTCAGATCGGACAGATCCTACAAACATTCAGTACTTC. This translates into CASSYSDRTDPTNIQYF.

The chain employs TRBV7-9 and TRBJ1-2; D unclear. Germline V gene lookup returns CDR1 SEHNR and CDR2 FQNEAQ (reference sequence). The CDR3 extends over 12 amino acids. The V end was cut by 6 bases, the J end by 6 bases, with 11 bases between. In DNA form, the CDR3 reads TGTGCCAGCAGTCCCGGACTGGATGGCTACACCTTC. Its protein is CASSPGLDGYTF.

The CDR3 DNA follows: TGCGCCAGCGGACGACTAGGGAGCACAGATACGCAGTATTTT. Protein: CASGRLGSTDTQYF. This sequence joins TRBV5-1 and TRBJ2-3; possible D gene TRBD2, 6 bases. The germline V gene has CDR1 SGHRS and CDR2 YFSETQ. Trimming pared 7 bases from V and 0 bases from J, leaving 12 bases between. The CDR3 is made up of 14 amino acids.

V and J are TRBV7-2 and TRBJ2-1; D is tentatively TRBD1 or TRBD2 (5 bases each). V gave up 7 bases and J gave up 4 bases, with 11 bases separating them. Germline V CDR1 and CDR2: SGHTA, FQGNSA. The CDR3 is 13 amino acids. The CDR3 here is CASNRDRYNEQFF. The CDR3 nucleotides are TGTGCCAGCAACCGGGACCGTTACAATGAGCAGTTCTTC.

This clonotype was observed a handful of times. This chain uses TRBV10-3 with TRBJ2-1, with 8 bases that match TRBD2. V lost 10 bases and J lost 4; bases outside the gene matches: 12. Germline V CDR1 and CDR2: ENHRY, SYGVKD. The CDR3 runs 15 residues. The chain's CDR3 is CATLQGVAGYNEQFF. Here the CDR3 DNA reads TGTGCCACCCTACAGGGCGTAGCGGGGTACAATGAGCAGTTCTTC.

This chain connects TRBV6-1 to TRBJ2-2; weak D call: TRBD1 (6 bases). CDR1 is MNHNS and CDR2 is SASEGT in the germline V gene. This CDR3 is 14 amino acids long. V lost 6 bases to trimming and J lost 7 bases, with 15 bases between them. In DNA, the CDR3 is TGTGCCAGCAGACTCACAGGGATGGGCGGGGAGCTGTTTTTT. This encodes CASRLTGMGGELFF.

Details on this clonotype: One junction end disagrees with the germline gene, perhaps due to a read error. The chain is built from TRBV6-1 and TRBJ2-6; TRBD1 might be the D (5 bases). Germline assignment: CDR1 MNHNS and CDR2 SASEGT. CDR3 size: 15 residues. The CDR3, as DNA: TGTGCCAGCAGTGAGAGGCCTTCTGGGGCCAACGTCCGGACTTTC. Translated: CASSERPSGANVRTF.

For the CDR3, the DNA is TGTGCCAGCAGTTTCCGGCGGTCCACAGATACGCAGTATTTT. Residues: CASSFRRSTDTQYF. The chain combines TRBV12-3 or TRBV12-4 with TRBJ2-3; D is ambiguous. The CDR3 sequence is 14 residues long. Between the trimmed V and J ends, which lost 3 bases and 2 bases, there was a span of 9 bases.

The chain combines TRBV19 with TRBJ1-2, with a tentative D call TRBD1 (6 bases). From germline, CDR1 is LNHDA and CDR2 SQIVND (reference sequence). The CDR3 extends over 14 amino acids. Trimming took 7 bases from V and 8 from J, leaving 20 bases between them. CDR3 residues: CASTGAREGEGYTF. CDR3 coding DNA: TGTGCCAGTACCGGAGCCAGGGAGGGGGAGGGCTACACCTTC.

In this sample, this clonotype turned up a few times. The rearrangement uses TRBV7-9 and TRBJ1-5, with D perhaps matching TRBD1 (6 bases). The CDR3 sequence is 12 residues long. CDR1 and CDR2 from the germline V gene are SEHNR and FQNEAQ (reference sequence). Trimming pared 5 bases from V and 5 bases from J, leaving 7 bases between. The CDR3 DNA reads as TGTGCCAGCAGCCGGACAGATCAGCCCCAGCATTTT. It translates to CASSRTDQPQHF.

Concerning this clonotype: The junction departs from germline at one end; a sequencing error may be responsible. The rearrangement joins TRBV7-9 to TRBJ2-1; 8 positions match TRBD1. This CDR3 contains 16 residues. Germline V gene data show CDR1 as SEHNR and CDR2 as FQNEAQ (reference sequence). CDR3 DNA: TGTGCCAGTAGCTCCATGCCGGGACAGGTCTACAATGAGCAGTTCTTC. Translated, it gives CASSSMPGQVYNEQFF.

This chain uses TRBV4-2 with TRBJ2-5, with TRBD2 matching 7 bases. V was clipped by 1 base and J by 4 bases; unmatched bases: 6. Germline CDR1 is LGHNA and CDR2 is YNFKEQ. The CDR3 consists of 15 residues. CDR3 DNA: TGTGCCAGCAGCCAAGCTTTAACTAGCGTAGAGACCCAGTACTTC. It translates to CASSQALTSVETQYF.

The gene calls are TRBV6-1 and TRBJ2-7; D call uncertain. This CDR3 region has 12 residues. Looked up from germline, CDR1 is MNHNS and CDR2 is SASEGT. V was cut by 7 bases and J by 3 bases, with 10 bases left in between. For the CDR3, the DNA is TGTGCCAGCACAGGAACCCTCTACGAGCAGTACTTC. It translates to CASTGTLYEQYF.

The chain uses TRBV2 and TRBJ2-4; TRBD2 is a possible D gene (6 bases). This CDR3 spans 15 amino acids. Trimming removed 8 bases at V and 1 base at J, with 15 bases between. Germline V gene data show CDR1 as SNHLY and CDR2 as FYNNEI. This chain's CDR3 is CASLLASKAKNIQYF. For the CDR3, the DNA is TGTGCCAGCCTCCTAGCGTCCAAGGCCAAAAACATTCAGTACTTC. The full variable domain, with the rest looked up from reference TRBV2 and TRBJ2-4, is EPEVTQTPSHQVTQMGQEVILRCVPISNHLYFYWYRQILGQKVEFLVSFYNNEISEKSEIFDDQFSVERPDGSNFTLKIRSTKLEDSAMYFCASLLASKAKNIQYFGAGTRLSVL.

This clonotype was counted only a few times. The genes are TRBV10-3 and TRBJ2-7, with 10 bases lining up with TRBD1. This CDR3 has 16 residues. J was trimmed by 1 base and V by 4 bases; bases with no gene match: 7. Germline V CDR1 and CDR2: ENHRY, SYGVKD. CDR3 DNA sequence: TGTGCCATCAGTGTCTTGAGGGACAGGGGATCCTACGAGCAGTACTTC. This sequence encodes CAISVLRDRGSYEQYF.

The V gene is TRBV15, the J gene TRBJ2-5; D possibly corresponds to TRBD1 (5 bases). The ends were cut back, 8 bases at V and 1 base at J, with 11 bases in the middle. The CDR3 covers 13 residues. Germline V gives CDR1 LNHNV, CDR2 YYDKDF (reference sequence). The CDR3 DNA is TGTGCCACCCCCGCAGACAGCCAAGAGACCCAGTACTTC. Its protein is CATPADSQETQYF.